The next 26 T cell receptor beta chains were all read from a single sample in a study of somatic mutations in cytotoxic T cells in rheumatoid arthritis. Generated by immunoSEQ multiplex PCR, the TCRdb table keeps only in-frame clones and is missing some. The sample includes approximately 20,000 clones, around 81% of them seen just once. Sequences were obtained from CD8+ T cells sorted from blood. These receptors all stem from a man aged 18-30 years with rheumatoid arthritis.

V usage is TRBV11-1 and J usage is TRBJ2-7; D uncertain. Germline V gene data show CDR1 as SGHAT and CDR2 as FQDESV (reference sequence). The V end was cut by 7 bases, the J end by 1 base, with 11 bases between. The CDR3 runs to 13 residues. The CDR3 DNA reads as TGTGCCAGCACCTCGACTGTATCCTACGAGCAGTACTTC. This gives the protein CASTSTVSYEQYF.

V gene TRBV28 combines with J gene TRBJ2-7, with 9 nucleotides matching TRBD1. V was pared by 3 bases and J by 1 base, with 4 bases of the junction left unmatched. Germline lookup yields CDR1 MDHEN and CDR2 SYDVKM. The CDR3 totals 15 residues. CDR3 loop: CASSFLGQGSYEQYF. For the CDR3, the DNA is TGTGCCAGCAGTTTTTTGGGACAGGGTTCCTACGAGCAGTACTTC.

The CDR3 protein is CASSILPLDGESGRTRYGYTF. The CDR3 coding sequence is TGTGCCAGTAGTATACTACCCCTGGACGGGGAAAGTGGAAGAACCCGCTATGGCTACACCTTC. The chain has TRBV19 and TRBJ1-2; D uncertain. Trimming took 2 bases from V and 4 from J, leaving 32 bases between them. From germline, CDR1 is LNHDA and CDR2 SQIVND (reference sequence). This CDR3 has 21 amino acids.

This clone appeared once. The chain is built from TRBV6-1 and TRBJ2-5; D perhaps matches TRBD1 (6 bases). The J call may be incorrect, as the DNA end agrees better with TRBJ2-7. Germline CDR1 reads MNHNS; CDR2 reads SASEGT. This CDR3 is 16 amino acids long. CDR3 in DNA: TGTGCCAGCAGTGAAATCTATGGACAGAGCTCCTACGAGCAGTACTTC. Amino acids: CASSEIYGQSSYEQYF.

The J gene is TRBJ2-1, the V gene TRBV4-1; D is possibly TRBD1 (6 bases). Germline V gene data show CDR1 as MGHRA and CDR2 as YSYEKL. V was trimmed by 0 bases and J by 2 bases, leaving 14 bases between them. The CDR3 length is 17 residues. CDR3 nucleotides: TGCGCCAGCAGCCAAGATCAGCTTGAGGGGGCCTACAATGAGCAGTTCTTC. Translation: CASSQDQLEGAYNEQFF.

The chain employs TRBV6-4 and TRBJ2-2, with TRBD1 matching 9 bases. V was pared by 5 bases and J by 4 bases, with 5 bases of the junction left unmatched. The CDR3 consists of 15 residues. Germline CDR1 reads MRHNA; CDR2 reads SNTAGT. Written as DNA, the CDR3 is TGTGCCAGCAGTCCGGGGGACAGGGTCACCGGGGAGCTGTTTTTT. Protein: CASSPGDRVTGELFF.

The V call is TRBV5-6, the J call TRBJ2-1, with D possibly matching TRBD2 (5 bases). In germline, CDR1 is SGHDT, CDR2 YYEEEE. The CDR3 contains 12 residues. Trimming left V 2 bases short and J 8 bases short, with 8 bases between. The CDR3, as DNA: TGTGCCAGCAGCTTCCTAGCTCATGAGCAGTTCTTC. This translates into CASSFLAHEQFF.

This clone was recorded only once. V gene TRBV6-5 combines with J gene TRBJ2-3, with TRBD1 matching 7 bases. From germline, CDR1 is MNHEY and CDR2 SVGAGI. The trim removed 1 base at V and 6 bases at J, leaving 4 bases unmatched. This CDR3 is 14 amino acids long. DNA of the CDR3: TGTGCCAGCAGTTACTTACAACAGGGGGATACGCAGTATTTT. As protein: CASSYLQQGDTQYF.

This chain joins TRBV5-1 and TRBJ1-1; unclear D gene. CDR1 and CDR2 (germline): SGHRS, YFSETQ. V was clipped by 1 base and J by 1 base, with 5 bases between them. CDR3 length equals 13 residues. This CDR3 reads CASSLNENTEAFF. The CDR3 nucleotides are TGCGCCAGCAGCTTGAACGAGAACACTGAAGCTTTCTTT. Looking up the rest from reference TRBV5-1 and TRBJ1-1 gives the full variable domain: KAGVTQTPRYLIKTRGQQVTLSCSPISGHRSVSWYQQTPGQGLQFLFEYFSETQRNKGNFPGRFSGRQFSNSRSEMNVSTLELGDSALYLCASSLNENTEAFFGQGTRLTVV.

This chain joins TRBV7-8 and TRBJ2-7, with 7 bases that match TRBD1. J was trimmed by 0 bases and V by 4 bases; bases with no gene match: 6. This CDR3 is 15 amino acids long. Germline CDR1 reads SGHVS; CDR2 reads FQNEAQ. CDR3 bases: TGTGCCAGCAGCTCCAGGGACAGCAACTCCTACGAGCAGTACTTC. Translation gives CASSSRDSNSYEQYF.

This clone came up a few times. V gene TRBV6-5 combines with J gene TRBJ2-7, with TRBD2 identical over 12 bases. The CDR3 is 15 residues long. Germline V gives CDR1 MNHEY, CDR2 SVGAGI. The V gene end was trimmed by 5 bases and the J gene end by 6 bases; junction bases not matched to a gene: 8. The CDR3 loop reads CASSPTSGGISEQYF. In DNA, the CDR3 is TGTGCCAGCAGTCCTACTAGCGGGGGGATCTCCGAGCAGTACTTC.

The genes are TRBV13 and TRBJ1-1, with no clear D. Germline V gene lookup returns CDR1 PRHDT and CDR2 FYEKMQ (reference sequence). CDR3 length equals 14 residues. V was cut by 3 bases and J by 2 bases, with 10 bases left in between. CDR3 in DNA: TGTGCCAGCAGCTTTTTCTACAGCAACACTGAAGCTTTCTTT. Its protein product is CASSFFYSNTEAFF.

J is TRBJ2-2 and V is TRBV9; D remains unclear. Trimming stripped 0 bases from V and 0 bases from J, with 12 bases between. The CDR3 length is 17 residues. Looked up from germline, CDR1 is SGDLS and CDR2 is YYNGEE. The CDR3: CASSVEAGRANTGELFF. The CDR3 DNA reads as TGTGCCAGCAGCGTAGAGGCCGGACGCGCGAACACCGGGGAGCTGTTTTTT.

This rearrangement joins TRBV7-9 to TRBJ1-1, with no clear D. V shed 1 base and J shed 5 bases, with 11 bases lying between them. Germline V CDR1 and CDR2: SEHNR, FQNEAQ (reference sequence). The CDR3 sequence is 14 residues long. The CDR3 nucleotides read TGTGCCAGCAGCTTAGTAAGCATCGGGACTGAAGCTTTCTTT. It is translated as CASSLVSIGTEAFF.

This chain uses TRBV7-9 with TRBJ1-1; possible D gene TRBD1, 5 bases. Germline V gene lookup returns CDR1 SEHNR and CDR2 FQNEAQ (reference sequence). V lost 5 bases, J lost 0 bases, and 22 bases lay in between. This CDR3 has 18 amino acids. CDR3 nucleotide sequence: TGTGCCAGCAGCCCTGGCAAACGGGGGGGAGCAATGAACACTGAAGCTTTCTTT. It specifies CASSPGKRGGAMNTEAFF.

J is TRBJ2-2 and V is TRBV4-2; 10 bases fit TRBD2. The trim removed 4 bases at V and 1 base at J, leaving 3 bases unmatched. The CDR3 consists of 16 residues. Germline-derived CDR1 and CDR2 are LGHNA and YNFKEQ. CDR3 nucleotides: TGTGCCAGCAGCCTAGCTAGCGGGGGGAACACCGGGGAGCTGTTTTTT. Translation: CASSLASGGNTGELFF.

The table lists this clone with a few counts. The gene calls are TRBV6-4 and TRBJ1-6; D might be TRBD1 (5 bases). In germline, CDR1 is MRHNA, CDR2 SNTAGT. The ends were cut back, 2 bases at V and 10 bases at J, with 12 bases in the middle. CDR3 length: 14 residues. CDR3 protein: CASSDAAGSSPLHF. The CDR3 DNA reads as TGTGCCAGCAGTGACGCGGCAGGGTCGTCACCCCTCCACTTT.

The chain links TRBV7-9 to TRBJ2-7; either TRBD1 or TRBD2 may fit D (5 bases each). The CDR3 extends over 13 amino acids. V shed 1 base and J shed 3 bases, with 7 bases lying between them. Germline CDR1 reads SEHNR; CDR2 reads FQNEAQ (reference sequence). CDR3 amino acids: CASSLGGVYEQYF. CDR3 nucleotide sequence: TGTGCCAGCAGCTTAGGAGGGGTCTACGAGCAGTACTTC.

The chain employs TRBV28 and TRBJ2-3, with 11 bases that match TRBD2. The germline gives CDR1 MDHEN, CDR2 SYDVKM. The V and J ends lost 3 bases and 2 bases, in that order; junction bases with no gene match: 4. The CDR3 contains 16 residues. The CDR3 region is CASSLGLAANTDTQYF. The CDR3 DNA follows: TGTGCCAGCAGTTTGGGACTAGCGGCCAACACAGATACGCAGTATTTT.

The rearrangement uses TRBV14 and TRBJ2-4, with 16 bases aligning to TRBD2. The CDR3 extends over 22 amino acids. CDR1 is SGHDN, CDR2 FVKESK, per germline. Trimming took 7 bases from V and 7 from J; bases not matched to a gene: 25. The CDR3 nucleotides are TGTGCCAGCAACCATCCCGAAAGGGGACTAGCGGGGGGGCGTGTTCTGAGGAACATTCAGTACTTC. Amino acids: CASNHPERGLAGGRVLRNIQYF.

The rearrangement uses TRBV11-3 and TRBJ2-7; possibly TRBD1 or TRBD2 for D (6 bases each). V gave up 2 bases and J gave up 2 bases, with 10 bases separating them. Germline CDR1 is SGHNT and CDR2 is YENEEA. The CDR3 extends over 14 amino acids. In nucleotides, the CDR3 is TGTGCCAGCAGCTTACGGGGGCGCCCCTACGAGCAGTACTTC. Its protein product is CASSLRGRPYEQYF.

Comments on this clone: The junction does not match germline at one end; this may be a read error. The chain joins TRBV7-7 to TRBJ2-5; D possibly corresponds to TRBD1 (8 bases). CDR1 and CDR2 from the germline V gene are SSHAT and FNYEAQ (reference sequence). This CDR3 has 16 amino acids. The DNA for the CDR3 is TGTGCTAGCAGCCGCCACGACAGGGGAGGGGGGGAGACCCAGTACTTC. Its translation: CASSRHDRGGGETQYF.

The chain links TRBV7-6 to TRBJ2-1, with TRBD2 matching 7 bases. This CDR3 comprises 15 residues. Per germline, CDR1 SGHVS and CDR2 FNYEAQ. The trim removed 9 bases at V and 1 base at J, leaving 9 bases unmatched. CDR3 sequence: CASAQTGGSYNEQFF. CDR3 DNA sequence: TGTGCCAGTGCCCAAACGGGGGGTTCCTACAATGAGCAGTTCTTC.

The V gene is TRBV5-6, the J gene TRBJ2-7; tentative D call: TRBD2 (6 bases). CDR3 length equals 14 residues. The V end was cut by 4 bases, the J end by 0 bases, with 11 bases between. The germline V gene encodes CDR1 SGHDT and CDR2 YYEEEE. The CDR3 loop reads CASSLGRSSYEQYF. DNA of the CDR3: TGTGCCAGCAGCCTGGGGAGGAGCTCCTACGAGCAGTACTTC.

For the CDR3, the DNA is TGTGCCAGCAGCTTAGCTTTAGGGGTCACAGATACGCAGTATTTT. Protein product: CASSLALGVTDTQYF. The chain couples TRBV7-6 to TRBJ2-3, with a possible D match to TRBD1 (5 bases). CDR3 length: 15 residues. Germline V gene lookup returns CDR1 SGHVS and CDR2 FNYEAQ. V was pared by 0 bases and J by 2 bases, with 9 bases between.

The chain uses TRBV27 and TRBJ1-1, with D uncertain. The CDR3 length is 14 residues. CDR1 is MNHEY and CDR2 is SMNVEV in the germline V gene (reference sequence). V dropped 0 bases and J dropped 1 base, with 6 bases sitting between them. The CDR3 region has the DNA TGTGCCAGCAGTTTATCAGGGTGGAACACTGAAGCTTTCTTT. Its translation is CASSLSGWNTEAFF.